A selection of T cell receptor beta chains follows, all from one sample in a study of identical twins. Each CDR3 protein gets one entry after TCRdb re-called the 5' RACE reads with MiXCR. The data contain fewer than 500,000 distinct CDR3 sequences, over 11% of them singletons. This sample also appeared in a second study, on yellow fever vaccine responses in identical twins.

The sample comprised CD4+ T cells sorted from blood. These receptors were taken from a woman under 30 in good health. Each CDR3 is given with its conserved first and last residue. A D gene is named only where the DNA matches it firmly. Clone sizes are given selectively: once, few, many, or a class where the clone is expanded.

size: many
V: TRBV29-1
J: TRBJ1-2
D: NA
CDR3: CSVEGQYMGGYTF
DNA: TGCAGCGTTGAAGGACAATATATGGGGGGCTACACCTTC

size: NA
V: TRBV2
J: TRBJ2-7
D: NA
CDR3: CASSGGETEQYF
DNA: TGTGCCAGCAGCGGGGGTGAGACCGAGCAGTACTTC

size: NA
V: TRBV7-2
J: TRBJ1-1
D: NA
CDR3: CASSFGVGAFF
DNA: TGTGCCAGCAGCTTTGGGGTTGGAGCTTTCTTT

size: few
V: TRBV7-2
J: TRBJ2-4
D: NA
CDR3: CASSLDEGSIQYF
DNA: TGTGCCAGCAGCTTAGACGAGGGGAGCATTCAGTACTTC

size: NA
V: TRBV25-1
J: TRBJ2-1
D: NA
CDR3: CASSDVGVLDEQFF
DNA: TGTGCCAGCAGTGATGTAGGGGTTTTAGATGAGCAGTTCTTC

size: many
V: TRBV29-1
J: TRBJ2-1
D: NA
CDR3: CSVGNTVDEQFF
DNA: TGCAGCGTCGGGAACACTGTCGATGAGCAGTTCTTC

size: few
V: TRBV28
J: TRBJ2-1
D: TRBD1
CDR3: CASSSTGQAYNEQFF
DNA: TGTGCCAGCAGTTCCACGGGACAGGCTTACAATGAGCAGTTCTTC

size: NA
V: TRBV5-1
J: TRBJ2-3
D: NA
CDR3: CASSLGAQKDTQYF
DNA: TGCGCCAGCAGCTTGGGGGCGCAAAAAGATACGCAGTATTTT

size: few
V: TRBV2
J: TRBJ1-6
D: NA
CDR3: CASSEGQSTGSPLHF
DNA: TGTGCCAGCAGTGAAGGGCAGAGTACCGGTTCACCCCTCCACTTT

size: NA
V: TRBV15
J: TRBJ2-3
D: NA
CDR3: CATSRAWAGTSTDTQYF
DNA: TGTGCCACCAGCAGAGCTTGGGCCGGGACTAGCACAGATACGCAGTATTTT

size: few
V: TRBV20-1
J: TRBJ2-1
D: NA
CDR3: CSASWARNEQFF
DNA: TGCAGTGCTAGCTGGGCCCGGAATGAGCAGTTCTTC

size: many
V: TRBV12-3/TRBV12-4
J: TRBJ2-7
D: NA
CDR3: CASSLSSGSGEQYF
DNA: TGTGCCAGCAGTTTAAGTAGCGGCAGCGGCGAGCAGTACTTC

size: many
V: TRBV12-3/TRBV12-4
J: TRBJ1-1
D: NA
CDR3: CASSLTTEAFF
DNA: TGTGCCAGCAGTTTAACGACTGAAGCTTTCTTT

size: few
V: TRBV7-2
J: TRBJ2-2
D: NA
CDR3: CASSLAKGGTGELFF
DNA: TGTGCCAGCAGCTTAGCCAAGGGGGGCACCGGGGAGCTGTTTTTT

size: once
V: TRBV4-3
J: TRBJ2-1
D: TRBD2
CDR3: CASSQDGGTSGKSSYNEQFF
DNA: TGCGCCAGCAGCCAAGATGGCGGGACTAGCGGGAAGAGCTCCTACAATGAGCAGTTCTTC

size: NA
V: TRBV15
J: TRBJ2-3
D: NA
CDR3: CATSRDGVSTDTQYF
DNA: TGTGCCACCAGCAGAGATGGGGTGAGCACAGATACGCAGTATTTT

size: NA
V: TRBV7-2
J: TRBJ2-5
D: TRBD1
CDR3: CASSRDRAKGTQYF
DNA: TGTGCCAGCAGCCGGGACAGGGCCAAGGGGACCCAGTACTTC

size: many
V: TRBV15
J: TRBJ2-1
D: TRBD2
CDR3: CATSRPGLVVDEQFF
DNA: TGTGCCACCAGCAGACCGGGACTAGTAGTCGATGAGCAGTTCTTC

size: NA
V: TRBV11-3
J: TRBJ2-3
D: TRBD1
CDR3: CASSPGQVVGTDTQYF
DNA: TGTGCCAGCAGCCCGGGACAGGTTGTGGGCACAGATACGCAGTATTTT

size: NA
V: TRBV4-3
J: TRBJ2-2
D: TRBD2
CDR3: CASSQAPPSLAGVTGELFF
DNA: TGCGCCAGCAGCCAAGCTCCCCCTTCACTAGCGGGAGTGACCGGGGAGCTGTTTTTT

size: few
V: TRBV6-1
J: TRBJ2-5
D: TRBD2
CDR3: CASSATSGGLYQETQYF
DNA: TGTGCCAGCAGTGCGACTAGCGGGGGGTTGTACCAAGAGACCCAGTACTTC

size: many
V: TRBV27
J: TRBJ2-3
D: TRBD2
CDR3: CASRLAGGPDTQYF
DNA: TGTGCCAGCAGGCTAGCGGGGGGCCCAGATACGCAGTATTTT

size: few
V: TRBV4-2
J: TRBJ2-3
D: TRBD2
CDR3: CASSPGTGTSGGVEADTQYF
DNA: TGTGCCAGCAGCCCTGGAACTGGGACTAGCGGGGGGGTCGAGGCAGATACGCAGTATTTT

size: NA
V: TRBV6-2/TRBV6-3
J: TRBJ2-7
D: TRBD2
CDR3: CASRRRAGGNNEQYF
DNA: TGTGCCAGCAGGCGCAGGGCGGGAGGTAACAACGAGCAGTACTTC

size: NA
V: TRBV28
J: TRBJ2-1
D: NA
CDR3: CASRWSAAIYNEQFF
DNA: TGTGCCAGCAGATGGTCAGCGGCAATCTACAATGAGCAGTTCTTC

size: NA
V: TRBV28
J: TRBJ2-5
D: NA
CDR3: CASSLYVQETQYF
DNA: TGTGCCAGCAGTTTGTACGTTCAAGAGACCCAGTACTTC

size: NA
V: TRBV21-1
J: TRBJ2-2
D: NA
CDR3: CASSKALSGRAEVGELFF
DNA: TGTGCCAGCAGCAAAGCGCTTAGCGGGAGGGCAGAAGTCGGGGAGCTGTTTTTT

size: few
V: TRBV18
J: TRBJ2-7
D: NA
CDR3: CASSPQAKTSHEQYF
DNA: TGTGCCAGCTCACCACAGGCCAAAACCTCCCACGAGCAGTACTTC

size: many
V: TRBV7-9
J: TRBJ2-1
D: NA
CDR3: CATSRPSYNEQFF
DNA: TGTGCCACCTCAAGGCCTTCCTACAATGAGCAGTTCTTC

size: NA
V: TRBV11-3
J: TRBJ2-2
D: NA
CDR3: CASSSLTIGNTGELFF
DNA: TGTGCCAGCAGCTCTCTAACCATAGGGAACACCGGGGAGCTGTTTTTT

size: NA
V: TRBV12-3/TRBV12-4
J: TRBJ2-7
D: TRBD1
CDR3: CASGRTGGTYEQYF
DNA: TGTGCCAGCGGGCGGACAGGGGGCACCTACGAGCAGTACTTC

size: many
V: TRBV29-1
J: TRBJ2-1
D: NA
CDR3: CSPTSDREQFF
DNA: TGCAGCCCCACTTCCGACAGGGAGCAGTTCTTC

size: many
V: TRBV29-1
J: TRBJ2-1
D: TRBD1
CDR3: CSVGWDRGDNEQFF
DNA: TGCAGCGTTGGGTGGGACAGGGGCGACAATGAGCAGTTCTTC

size: NA
V: TRBV9
J: TRBJ2-3
D: NA
CDR3: CASSVRPGHTDTQYF
DNA: TGTGCCAGCAGCGTACGCCCGGGACACACAGATACGCAGTATTTT

size: NA
V: TRBV15
J: TRBJ2-5
D: NA
CDR3: CATSRGRRETQYF
DNA: TGTGCCACCAGCAGAGGCAGGCGGGAGACCCAGTACTTC

size: few
V: TRBV5-1
J: TRBJ1-1
D: NA
CDR3: CASSLDTGVTEAFF
DNA: TGCGCCAGCAGCTTGGATACGGGGGTGACTGAAGCTTTCTTT